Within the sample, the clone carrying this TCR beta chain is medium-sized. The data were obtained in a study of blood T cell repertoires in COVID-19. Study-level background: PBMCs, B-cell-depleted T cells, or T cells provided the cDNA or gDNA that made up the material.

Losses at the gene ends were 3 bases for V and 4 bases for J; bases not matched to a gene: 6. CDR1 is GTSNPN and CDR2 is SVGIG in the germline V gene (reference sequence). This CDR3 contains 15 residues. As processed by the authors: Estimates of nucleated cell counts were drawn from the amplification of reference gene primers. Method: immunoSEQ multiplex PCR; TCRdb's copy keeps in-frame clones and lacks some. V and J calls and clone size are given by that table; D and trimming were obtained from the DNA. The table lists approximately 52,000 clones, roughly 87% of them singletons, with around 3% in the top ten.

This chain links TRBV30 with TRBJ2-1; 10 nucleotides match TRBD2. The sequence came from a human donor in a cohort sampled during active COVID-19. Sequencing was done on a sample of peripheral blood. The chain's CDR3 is CAWRLAGLPYNEQFF. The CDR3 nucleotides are TGTGCCTGGAGACTAGCGGGATTACCATACAATGAGCAGTTCTTC.